One and the same sample provided the 16 T cell receptor beta chains below, sequenced in a study of cytomegalovirus exposure and HLA in healthy donors. 13 Jbeta primers and 60 Vbeta primers were used for the PCR. Repertoires were generated with immunoSEQ multiplex PCR, while TCRdb's copy carries only in-frame clones and drops some. The sample comprises roughly 180,000 clones, about three quarters of which are singletons, and about 2.3% rests with the top ten. The sample taken for sequencing was PBMCs. These TCRs come from a female donor in good health and CMV-seronegative.

This sequence joins TRBV5-5 and TRBJ2-3, with D perhaps TRBD2 (6 bases). CDR1 SGHKS and CDR2 YYEKEE come from the germline V gene (reference sequence). The V gene lost 4 bases and the J gene lost 5 bases, with 14 bases spanning the gap. The CDR3 is 14 residues long. This chain's CDR3 is CASSPTTRGDTQYF. The DNA for the CDR3 is TGTGCCAGCAGCCCGACAACGCGGGGAGATACGCAGTATTTT.

CDR3: CASSESRSGMVYGYTF. CDR3 in DNA: TGTGCCAGCAGTGAAAGCCGGTCAGGGATGGTCTATGGCTACACCTTC. This chain joins TRBV2 and TRBJ1-2; D may be TRBD1 (5 bases). Germline V gives CDR1 SNHLY, CDR2 FYNNEI. The ends were cut back, 2 bases at V and 4 bases at J, with 17 bases in the middle. The CDR3 spans 16 residues.

This clone was seen a single time. The gene calls are TRBV30 and TRBJ2-1; TRBD1 matches 12 bases. The CDR3 length is 15 residues. The trim removed 4 bases at V and 7 bases at J, leaving 8 bases unmatched. Germline CDR1 GTSNPN, CDR2 SVGIG (reference sequence). The CDR3 region has the DNA TGTGCCTGGAATAGGGACAGGGGGCTAAGGAATGAGCAGTTCTTC. Amino acid sequence: CAWNRDRGLRNEQFF.

The chain recombines TRBV7-2 with TRBJ2-5, with D perhaps TRBD2 (5 bases). Trimming removed 4 bases at V and 3 bases at J, with 9 bases between. The CDR3 contains 13 residues. Germline V gene data show CDR1 as SGHTA and CDR2 as FQGNSA. In DNA, the CDR3 is TGTGCCAGCAGCTGGGAGCGTAAAGAGACCCAGTACTTC. This gives the protein CASSWERKETQYF.

This clone was picked up a small number of times. V usage is TRBV7-2 and J usage is TRBJ2-7; tentatively, D is TRBD1 (6 bases). This CDR3 is built from 13 residues. Germline V CDR1 and CDR2: SGHTA, FQGNSA. Between the trimmed V and J ends, which lost 0 bases and 5 bases, there was a span of 8 bases. The CDR3 nucleotides are TGTGCCAGCAGCTTAGCCGGGACACACGAGCAGTACTTC. Its protein is CASSLAGTHEQYF. Using reference TRBV7-2 and TRBJ2-7 for the parts outside the CDR3, the full variable domain is GAGVSQSPSNKVTEKGKDVELRCDPISGHTALYWYRQSLGQGLEFLIYFQGNSAPDKSGLPSDRFSAERTGGSVSTLTIQRTQQEDSAVYLCASSLAGTHEQYFGPGTRLTVT.

The chain uses TRBV12-5 and TRBJ2-2; D uncertain. CDR3 size: 12 residues. Germline values: CDR1 LGHNT, CDR2 FRNRAP. V was pared by 6 bases and J by 2 bases, with 4 bases between. The CDR3 DNA is TGTGCTAGTGGACACAACACCGGGGAGCTGTTTTTT. This encodes CASGHNTGELFF.

The sample holds a few counts of this clone. The rearrangement joins TRBV29-1 to TRBJ2-2; 10 nucleotides agree with TRBD1. Germline V CDR1 and CDR2: SQVTM, ANQGSEA. The ends lost 0 bases at V and 3 bases at J; junction bases unmatched: 4. CDR3 size: 16 residues. The CDR3 region has the DNA TGCAGCGTTGAAGATCCGGGACAGGGGTACACCGGGGAGCTGTTTTTT. Translated: CSVEDPGQGYTGELFF.

This clone was detected a few times. The chain has TRBV5-1 and TRBJ2-7, with D possibly TRBD1 on 5 matching bases. Germline CDR1 is SGHRS and CDR2 is YFSETQ. The length of the CDR3 is 12 residues. The V gene lost 0 bases and the J gene lost 12 bases, with 13 bases spanning the gap. As DNA, the CDR3 is TGCGCCAGCAGCTTGGGGCAGGGCATGGGGTACTTC. Amino acid sequence: CASSLGQGMGYF.

This chain links TRBV5-1 with TRBJ2-7, with TRBD2 identical over 7 bases. The CDR3 spans 15 residues. After removal of 0 bases from V and 4 bases from J, the junction contained 7 bases not matched to a gene. Germline CDR1 is SGHRS and CDR2 is YFSETQ. The CDR3 protein is CASSLALGRGYEQYF. CDR3 nucleotides: TGCGCCAGCAGCTTGGCCTTGGGGAGGGGATACGAGCAGTACTTC.

The chain uses TRBV7-2 and TRBJ1-2; D is unclear. Germline V gene lookup returns CDR1 SGHTA and CDR2 FQGNSA. Deletions cut 0 bases from V and 8 bases from J, with 4 bases between. The length of the CDR3 is 11 residues. This CDR3 is CASSLARGYTF. The CDR3 bases are TGTGCCAGCAGCTTAGCGCGGGGCTACACCTTC.

This clone appeared once. The V call is TRBV4-1, the J call TRBJ2-7; 7 nucleotides line up with TRBD2. The V gene's germline CDR1 is MGHRA and CDR2 YSYEKL. The CDR3 consists of 16 residues. The junction had 11 bases not matched to a gene; V was cut back by 4 bases and J by 2 bases. The CDR3 bases are TGCGCCAGCAGCCTCCGTCCACTAGCGAATCCCTACGAGCAGTACTTC. Translating it yields CASSLRPLANPYEQYF.

In its sample, this clone was seen once. The chain has TRBV9 and TRBJ2-7; 10 positions match TRBD2. The CDR3 extends over 17 amino acids. Per the germline V gene, CDR1 is SGDLS and CDR2 is YYNGEE. Losses at the gene ends were 0 bases for V and 2 bases for J; bases not matched to a gene: 8. This CDR3 is CASSVGGGLAGAYEQYF. In nucleotides, the CDR3 is TGTGCCAGCAGCGTAGGAGGAGGTCTAGCGGGAGCCTACGAGCAGTACTTC.

This chain links TRBV7-8 with TRBJ2-7; the D is unclear. V was pared by 3 bases and J by 5 bases, with 5 bases between. The CDR3 is 11 residues long. CDR1 SGHVS and CDR2 FQNEAQ come from the germline V gene. CDR3 sequence (DNA): TGTGCCAGCAGCTTGCAGAACGAGCAGTACTTC. Its protein is CASSLQNEQYF.

The rearrangement links TRBV6-5 to TRBJ1-2; D possibly corresponds to TRBD1 (6 bases). Trimming pared 7 bases from V and 7 bases from J, leaving 13 bases between. Germline V gene data show CDR1 as MNHEY and CDR2 as SVGAGI. This CDR3 spans 12 amino acids. In DNA form, the CDR3 reads TGTGCCAGCACTCAGGGGCCGGGTGGCTACACCTTC. Translation gives CASTQGPGGYTF.

The gene calls are TRBV5-5 and TRBJ1-6, with 7 bases lining up with TRBD1. Germline V gene lookup returns CDR1 SGHKS and CDR2 YYEKEE (reference sequence). CDR3 length: 13 amino acids. V shed 3 bases and J 14 bases; nucleotides not matched to a gene: 8. The CDR3 spells CASSSQGVEALHF. CDR3 DNA: TGTGCCAGCAGCTCCCAGGGGGTAGAAGCCCTCCACTTT.

The DNA of the CDR3 is TGTGCCAGCAGCTTAGGGAACAGAGTAAACACTGAAGCTTTCTTT. Its translation: CASSLGNRVNTEAFF. V and J are TRBV11-2 and TRBJ1-1; no clear D gene. This CDR3 is built from 15 residues. V was cut by 1 base and J by 2 bases, with 11 bases left in between. The germline CDR1 and CDR2 sequences are SGHAT and FQNNGV.